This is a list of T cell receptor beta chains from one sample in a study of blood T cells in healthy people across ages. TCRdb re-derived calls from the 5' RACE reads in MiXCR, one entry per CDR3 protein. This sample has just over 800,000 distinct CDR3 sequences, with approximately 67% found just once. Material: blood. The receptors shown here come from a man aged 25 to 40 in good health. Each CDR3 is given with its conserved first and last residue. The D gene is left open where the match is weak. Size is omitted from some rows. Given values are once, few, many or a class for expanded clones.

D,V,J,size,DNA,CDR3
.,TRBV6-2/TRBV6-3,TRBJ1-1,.,TGTGCCAGCAGTTACGCCGGGGGGTACACTGAAGCTTTCTTT,CASSYAGGYTEAFF
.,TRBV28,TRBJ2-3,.,TGTGCCAGCACCCCGTTTTTTACAGATACGCAGTATTTT,CASTPFFTDTQYF
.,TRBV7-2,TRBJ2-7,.,TGTGCCAGCAGCTTAGCGAGGAACAGCGGAGAGCAGTACTTC,CASSLARNSGEQYF
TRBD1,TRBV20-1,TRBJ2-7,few,TGCAGTGCTGCACTCCAGGGACAGGACAAGTGGTACTTC,CSAALQGQDKWYF
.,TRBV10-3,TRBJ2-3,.,TGTGCCATCAGTGTAAGGGCTGGCACAGATACGCAGTATTTT,CAISVRAGTDTQYF
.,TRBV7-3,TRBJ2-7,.,TGTGCCAGCAGCTCCGGACAGATCCCTTACGAGCAGTACTTC,CASSSGQIPYEQYF
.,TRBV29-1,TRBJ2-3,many,TGCAGCGGGGGCAGGGATGCAGATACGCAGTATTTT,CSGGRDADTQYF
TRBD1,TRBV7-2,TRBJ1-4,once,TGTGCCAGCAGCAAGGGCGGGACAGGGGAAGAAAAACTGTTTTTT,CASSKGGTGEEKLFF
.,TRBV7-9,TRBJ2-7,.,TGTGCCAGCAGCTTATACAACAGGCCGACCTACGAGCAGTACTTC,CASSLYNRPTYEQYF
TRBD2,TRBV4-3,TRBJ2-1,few,TGCGCCAGCAGCCCCACTAGCGGGAACTACAATGAGCAGTTCTTC,CASSPTSGNYNEQFF
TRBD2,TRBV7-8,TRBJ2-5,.,TGTGCCAGCAGCTTAGAGTTTAGCGGGGGGCCCGCCGGGACCCAGTACTTC,CASSLEFSGGPAGTQYF
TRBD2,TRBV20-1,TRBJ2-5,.,TGCTCGACTAGCGGGGCTTACCAAGAGACCCAGTACTTC,CSTSGAYQETQYF
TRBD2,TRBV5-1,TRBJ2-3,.,TGCGCCAGCTCGCAAAGCGGGGGCCACCCGGATACGCAGTATTTT,CASSQSGGHPDTQYF
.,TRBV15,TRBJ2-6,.,TGTGCCACCGGCAGGGCAGGGGCCAACGTCCTGACTTTC,CATGRAGANVLTF
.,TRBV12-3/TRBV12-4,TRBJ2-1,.,TGTGCCAGCAGTTTTGGTAGCCTGGGGTCCAATGAGCAGTTCTTC,CASSFGSLGSNEQFF
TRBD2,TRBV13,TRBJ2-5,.,TGTGCCAGCAGCTTAACCCCTAGCGGGGGGGAAGAGACCCAGTACTTC,CASSLTPSGGEETQYF
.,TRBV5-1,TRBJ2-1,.,TGCGCCAGCAGCTTGGTTCCGGGCCGGGCAGAGGAGCAGTTCTTC,CASSLVPGRAEEQFF
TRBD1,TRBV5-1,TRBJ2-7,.,TGCGCCAGCAGCTCCAGGACAGGGGACAACGAGCAGTACTTC,CASSSRTGDNEQYF
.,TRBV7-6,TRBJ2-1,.,TGTGCCAGCGCGAACAGGGAGGAGGACAATGAGCAGTTCTTC,CASANREEDNEQFF
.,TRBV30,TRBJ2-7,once,TGTGCCTGGAGTGTAAGAGGATACGAGCAGTACTTC,CAWSVRGYEQYF
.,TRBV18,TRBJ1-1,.,TGTGCCAGCTCACCGGGGACAACTATGAACACTGAAGCTTTCTTT,CASSPGTTMNTEAFF
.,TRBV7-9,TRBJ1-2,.,TGTGCCAGCAGCTTAAGGTCGCTTAACTATGGCTACACCTTC,CASSLRSLNYGYTF
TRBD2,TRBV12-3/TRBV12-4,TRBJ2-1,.,TGTGCCAGCAGTCGAAGCGGGGGGGTACTCGATGAGCAGTTCTTC,CASSRSGGVLDEQFF
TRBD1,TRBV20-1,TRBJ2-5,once,TGCAGTGCTAAAAGACAGGGAAGTCGGGAGACCCAGTACTTC,CSAKRQGSRETQYF
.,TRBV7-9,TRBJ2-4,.,TGTGCCAGCAGCTTAGCGCATACGTTTCAGTACTTC,CASSLAHTFQYF
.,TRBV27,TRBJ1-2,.,TGTGCCAGCAGTTTGGCAGGGCCAAGCTATGGCTACACCTTC,CASSLAGPSYGYTF
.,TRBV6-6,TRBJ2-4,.,TGTGCCAGCAGTAGGGACGAACTTTCCTACAATGAGCAGTACTTC,CASSRDELSYNEQYF
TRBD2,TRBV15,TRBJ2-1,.,TGTGCCACCAGCAGAGGTGGGACTAGCGGGGTGAATGAGCAGTTCTTT,CATSRGGTSGVNEQFF
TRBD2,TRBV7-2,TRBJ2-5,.,TGTGCCAGCAGCCGGGGACTAGCGAGGTACCAAGAGACCCAGTACTTC,CASSRGLARYQETQYF
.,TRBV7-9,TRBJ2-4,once,TGTGCCAGCAGTTCCACAGGGTGGGGAAACATTCAGTACTTC,CASSSTGWGNIQYF
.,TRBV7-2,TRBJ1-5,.,TGTGCCAGCAGCTTATTAGGAGGCGGCAATCAGCCCCAGCATTTT,CASSLLGGGNQPQHF
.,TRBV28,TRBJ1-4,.,TGTGTCAGCAGGACGCCGCAGGGTGGGGAAAAACTGTTTTTT,CVSRTPQGGEKLFF
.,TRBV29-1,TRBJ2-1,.,TGCAGCGTTGATGGTTTGACGGCGAGGAGCTCCTACAATGAGCAGTTCTTC,CSVDGLTARSSYNEQFF
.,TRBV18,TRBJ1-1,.,TGTGCCAGCTCACCGGGGGGACACCAGAACACTGAAGCTTTCTTT,CASSPGGHQNTEAFF
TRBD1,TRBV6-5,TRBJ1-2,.,TGTGCCAGCAGTCGAGACATCTGGACAGGCGGGTACACCTTC,CASSRDIWTGGYTF
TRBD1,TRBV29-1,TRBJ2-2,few,TGCAGCGTTGAAGACGGGACAGGGTCTCGCGCCGGGGAGCTGTTTTTT,CSVEDGTGSRAGELFF
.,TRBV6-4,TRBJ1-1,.,TGTGCCAGCAGTGTGGACATCGGGTCTAGGAACACTGAAGCTTTCTTT,CASSVDIGSRNTEAFF
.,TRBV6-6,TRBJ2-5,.,TGTGCCAGCAGTTATTGGCGGGGGCAGGGAGAGACCCAGTACTTC,CASSYWRGQGETQYF
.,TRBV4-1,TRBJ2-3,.,TGCGCCAGCAGCCAAGATCTGCCGGTTGTTATAGGGGCCACAGATACGCAGTATTTT,CASSQDLPVVIGATDTQYF
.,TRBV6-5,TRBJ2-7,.,TGTGCCAGCAGTTACTCCACACGTCCCCCCTCCGACGAGCAGTACTTC,CASSYSTRPPSDEQYF
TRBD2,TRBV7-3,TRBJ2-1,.,TGTGCCAGCAGCCCAAGAGCGGGGGGGCCCAACAATGAGCAGTTCTTC,CASSPRAGGPNNEQFF
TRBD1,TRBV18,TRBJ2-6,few,TGTGCCAGCTCACCATACAGGGGTGCCGGGGCCAACGTCCTGACTTTC,CASSPYRGAGANVLTF